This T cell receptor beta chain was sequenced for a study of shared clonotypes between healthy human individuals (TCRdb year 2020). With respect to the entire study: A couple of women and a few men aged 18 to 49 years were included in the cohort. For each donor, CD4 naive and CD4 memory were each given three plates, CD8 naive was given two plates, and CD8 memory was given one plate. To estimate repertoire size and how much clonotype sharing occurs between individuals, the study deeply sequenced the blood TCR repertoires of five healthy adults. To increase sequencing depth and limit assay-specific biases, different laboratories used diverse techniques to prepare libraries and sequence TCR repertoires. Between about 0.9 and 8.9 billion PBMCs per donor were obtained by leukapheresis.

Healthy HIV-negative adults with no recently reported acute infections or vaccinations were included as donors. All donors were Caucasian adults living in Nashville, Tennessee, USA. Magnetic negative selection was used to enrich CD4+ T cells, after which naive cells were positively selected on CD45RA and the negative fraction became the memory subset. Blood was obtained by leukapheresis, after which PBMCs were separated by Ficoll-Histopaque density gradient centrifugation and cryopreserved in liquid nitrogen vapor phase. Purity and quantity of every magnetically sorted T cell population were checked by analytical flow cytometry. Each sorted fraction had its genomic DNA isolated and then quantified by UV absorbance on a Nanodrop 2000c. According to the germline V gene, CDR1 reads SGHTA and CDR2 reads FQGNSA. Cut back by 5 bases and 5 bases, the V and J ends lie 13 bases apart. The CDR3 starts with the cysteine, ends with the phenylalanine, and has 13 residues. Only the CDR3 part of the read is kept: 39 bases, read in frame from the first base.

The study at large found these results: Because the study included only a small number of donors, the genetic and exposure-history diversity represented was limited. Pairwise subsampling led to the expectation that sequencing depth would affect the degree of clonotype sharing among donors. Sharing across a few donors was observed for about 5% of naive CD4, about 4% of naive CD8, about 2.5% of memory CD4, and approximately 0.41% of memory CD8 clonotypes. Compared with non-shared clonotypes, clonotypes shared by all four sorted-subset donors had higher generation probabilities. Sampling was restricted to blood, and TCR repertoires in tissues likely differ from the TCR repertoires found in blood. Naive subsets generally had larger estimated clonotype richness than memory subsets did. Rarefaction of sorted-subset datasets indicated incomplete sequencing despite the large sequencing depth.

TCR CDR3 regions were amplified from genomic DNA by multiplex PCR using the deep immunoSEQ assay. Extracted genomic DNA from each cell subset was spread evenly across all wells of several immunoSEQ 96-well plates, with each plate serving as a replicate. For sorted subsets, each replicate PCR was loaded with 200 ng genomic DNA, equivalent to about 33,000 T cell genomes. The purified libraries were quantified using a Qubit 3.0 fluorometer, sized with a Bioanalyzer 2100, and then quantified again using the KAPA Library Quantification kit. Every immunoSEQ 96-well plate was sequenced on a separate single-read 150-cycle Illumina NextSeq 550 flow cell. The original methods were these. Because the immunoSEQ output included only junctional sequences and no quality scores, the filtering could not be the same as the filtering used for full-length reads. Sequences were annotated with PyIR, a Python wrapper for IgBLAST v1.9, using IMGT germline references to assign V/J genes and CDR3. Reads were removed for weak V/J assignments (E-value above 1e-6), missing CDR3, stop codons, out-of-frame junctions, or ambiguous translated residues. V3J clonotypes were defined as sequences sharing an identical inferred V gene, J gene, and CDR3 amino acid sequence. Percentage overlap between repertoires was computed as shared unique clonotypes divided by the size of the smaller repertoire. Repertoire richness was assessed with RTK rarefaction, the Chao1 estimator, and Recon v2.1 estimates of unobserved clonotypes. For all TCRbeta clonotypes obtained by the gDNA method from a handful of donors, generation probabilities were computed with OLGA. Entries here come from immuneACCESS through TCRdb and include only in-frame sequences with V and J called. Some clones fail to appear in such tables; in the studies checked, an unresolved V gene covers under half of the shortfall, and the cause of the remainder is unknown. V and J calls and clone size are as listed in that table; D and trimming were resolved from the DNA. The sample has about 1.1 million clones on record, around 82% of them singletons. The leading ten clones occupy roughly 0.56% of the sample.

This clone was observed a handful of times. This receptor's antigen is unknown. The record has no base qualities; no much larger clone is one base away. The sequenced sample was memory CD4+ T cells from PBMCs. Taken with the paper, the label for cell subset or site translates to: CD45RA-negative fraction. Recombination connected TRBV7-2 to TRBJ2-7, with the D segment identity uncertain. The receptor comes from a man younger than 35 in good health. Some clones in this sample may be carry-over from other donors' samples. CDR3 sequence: CASSINSLNEQYF. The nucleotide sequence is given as TGTGCCAGCAGCATTAACTCCCTCAACGAGCAGTACTTC.